The clone carrying this T cell receptor beta chain came up a few times. Its antigen is undetermined. The data were obtained in a study of shared clonotypes between healthy human individuals. All donors qualified as healthy HIV-negative adults and had experienced no recent acute infections or vaccinations. The CDR3 runs to 18 residues. The V gene's germline CDR1 is SNHLY and CDR2 FYNNEI. Trimming took off 3 bases at V and 3 bases at J, with 23 bases between the two ends. The assay was carried out at the deep level. In the authors' methods: Filtering was not the same, since immunoSEQ gave junction-only sequences without quality scores. TCRdb keeps only in-frame clones here, not all; method: immunoSEQ multiplex PCR. V, J and clone size are those of that table, while D and trimming were read from the DNA. The data contain about 600,000 clones, 97% of them seen just once; the ten biggest clones take up around 0.057%.

Whole-study results and caveats: Naive subsets tended to show greater estimated richness than memory subsets.

The TCR comes from a woman aged 25 to 39 in good health. V and J are TRBV2 and TRBJ2-5; D gene unclear. Material: naive CD4+ T cells sorted from blood. The sample's subset: CD45RA+ positively selected. The CDR3 DNA reads TGTGCCAGCAGTGATGTATCCTGGGCGCGGTCGGAAGAAGAGACCCAGTACTTC. Encoded protein: CASSDVSWARSEEETQYF.